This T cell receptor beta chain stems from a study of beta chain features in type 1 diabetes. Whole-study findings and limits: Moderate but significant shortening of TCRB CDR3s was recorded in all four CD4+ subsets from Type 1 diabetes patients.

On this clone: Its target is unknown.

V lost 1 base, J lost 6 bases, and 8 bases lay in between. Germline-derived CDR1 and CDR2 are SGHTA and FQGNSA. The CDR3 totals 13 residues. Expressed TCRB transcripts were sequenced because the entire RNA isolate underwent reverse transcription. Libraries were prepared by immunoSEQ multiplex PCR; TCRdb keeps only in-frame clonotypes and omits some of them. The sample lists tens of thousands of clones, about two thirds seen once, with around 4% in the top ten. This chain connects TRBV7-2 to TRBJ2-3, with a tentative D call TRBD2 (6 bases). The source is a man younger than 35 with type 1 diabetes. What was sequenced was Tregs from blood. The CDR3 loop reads CASSLGRDDTQYF. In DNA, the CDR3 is TGTGCCAGCAGCTTAGGGCGGGATGATACGCAGTATTTT.